This T cell receptor (beta chain) was recovered during a study of T-cell reconstitution after alpha-beta-depleted transplantation in children. The CDR3 totals 15 residues. Germline V CDR1 and CDR2: DFQATT, SNEGSKA (reference sequence). Trimming took 1 base from V and 3 from J, leaving 15 bases between them. For TCRbeta, the library was prepared with unique molecular identifiers. A single record per CDR3 protein comes from TCRdb applying MiXCR to the PCR reads. The data show fewer than 250,000 distinct CDR3 sequences, with roughly 18% seen just once and just under 45% held by the top ten. This sequence joins TRBV20-1 and TRBJ1-2; possibly TRBD1 for D (6 bases). Sequences were derived from PBMCs, mostly from graft donor cells, sampled 360 days after TCRalphabeta/CD19-depleted stem cell transplant. The sequence came from a male patient under 10 years old who had a stem cell transplant for acute lymphoblastic leukemia, so the T cells may come from the graft donor. Written as DNA, the CDR3 is TGCAGTGCTAGAGTTTTCAGGGGCGCACACTATGGCTACACCTTC. Amino acid sequence: CSARVFRGAHYGYTF.